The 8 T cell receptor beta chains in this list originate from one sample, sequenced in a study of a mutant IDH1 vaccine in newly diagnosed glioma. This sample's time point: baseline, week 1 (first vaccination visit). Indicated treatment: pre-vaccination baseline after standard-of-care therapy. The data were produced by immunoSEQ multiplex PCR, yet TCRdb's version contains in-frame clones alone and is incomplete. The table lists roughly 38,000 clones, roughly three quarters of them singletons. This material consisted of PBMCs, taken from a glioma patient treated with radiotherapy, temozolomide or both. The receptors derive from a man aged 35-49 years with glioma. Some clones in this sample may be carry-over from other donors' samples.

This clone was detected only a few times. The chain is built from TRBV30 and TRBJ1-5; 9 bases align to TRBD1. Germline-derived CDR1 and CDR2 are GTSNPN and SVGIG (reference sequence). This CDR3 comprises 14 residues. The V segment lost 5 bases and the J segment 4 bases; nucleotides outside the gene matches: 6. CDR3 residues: CAWCGDRANQPQHF. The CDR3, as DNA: TGTGCCTGGTGCGGGGACAGGGCGAATCAGCCCCAGCATTTT. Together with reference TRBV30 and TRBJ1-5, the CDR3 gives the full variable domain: SQTIHQWPATLVQPVGSPLSLECTVEGTSNPNLYWYRQAAGRGLQLLFYSVGIGQISSEVPQNLSASRPQDRQFILSSKKLLLSDSGFYLCAWCGDRANQPQHFGDGTRLSIL.

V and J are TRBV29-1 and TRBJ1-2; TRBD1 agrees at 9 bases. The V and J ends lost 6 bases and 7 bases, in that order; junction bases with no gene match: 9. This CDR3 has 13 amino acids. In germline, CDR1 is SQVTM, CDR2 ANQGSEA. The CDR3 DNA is TGCAGCGTGGATTCGGGACAGGGCCGTGGCTACACCTTC. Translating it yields CSVDSGQGRGYTF.

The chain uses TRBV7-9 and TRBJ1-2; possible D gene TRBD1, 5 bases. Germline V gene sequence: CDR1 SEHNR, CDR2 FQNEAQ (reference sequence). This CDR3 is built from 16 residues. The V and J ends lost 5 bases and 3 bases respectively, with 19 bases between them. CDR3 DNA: TGTGCCAGCAGCCTCCTCGGTGGGGCTCTTGACTATGGCTACACCTTC. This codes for CASSLLGGALDYGYTF.

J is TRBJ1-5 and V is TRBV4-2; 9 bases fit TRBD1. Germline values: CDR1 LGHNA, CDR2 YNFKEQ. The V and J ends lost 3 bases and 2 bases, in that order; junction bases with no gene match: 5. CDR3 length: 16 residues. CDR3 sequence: CASSHTTGGGNQPQHF. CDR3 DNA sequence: TGTGCCAGCAGCCACACGACAGGGGGTGGCAATCAGCCCCAGCATTTT.

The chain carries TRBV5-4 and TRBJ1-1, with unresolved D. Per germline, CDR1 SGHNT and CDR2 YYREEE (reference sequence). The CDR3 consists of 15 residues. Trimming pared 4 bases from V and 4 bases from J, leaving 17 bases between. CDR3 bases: TGTGCCAGCAGCCTACCATGGACTGTCGGCACTGAAGCTTTCTTT. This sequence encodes CASSLPWTVGTEAFF. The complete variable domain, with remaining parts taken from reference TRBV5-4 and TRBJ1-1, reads ETGVTQSPTHLIKTRGQQVTLRCSSQSGHNTVSWYQQALGQGPQFIFQYYREEENGRGNFPPRFSGLQFPNYSSELNVNALELDDSALYLCASSLPWTVGTEAFFGQGTRLTVV.

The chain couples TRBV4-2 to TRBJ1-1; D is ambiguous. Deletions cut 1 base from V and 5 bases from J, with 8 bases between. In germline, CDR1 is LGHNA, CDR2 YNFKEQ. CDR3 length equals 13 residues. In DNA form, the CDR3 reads TGTGCCAGCAGCCAAGTCTGGGAAACTGAAGCTTTCTTT. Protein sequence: CASSQVWETEAFF.

CDR3 DNA sequence: TGTGCCAGCAGCGTCGGAGGGGGGGGCGAGCAGTACTTC. The encoded protein is CASSVGGGGEQYF. This chain uses TRBV9 with TRBJ2-7, with a weak D call TRBD2 (7 bases). Trimming stripped 2 bases from V and 6 bases from J, with 12 bases between. Germline V gene sequence: CDR1 SGDLS, CDR2 YYNGEE. The CDR3 totals 13 residues.

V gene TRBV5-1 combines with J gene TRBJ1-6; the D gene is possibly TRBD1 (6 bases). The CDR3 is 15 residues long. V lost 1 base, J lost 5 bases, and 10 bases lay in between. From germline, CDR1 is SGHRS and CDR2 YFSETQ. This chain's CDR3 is CASSLISGDNSPLHF. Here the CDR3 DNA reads TGCGCCAGCAGCTTGATTTCAGGGGATAATTCACCCCTCCACTTT.